This TCR beta chain stems from a study of blood T cell repertoires in COVID-19. Study-level information: Collection of acute and convalescent COVID-19 samples took place in the United States, Italy and Spain. T cells, B-cell-depleted T cells, or PBMCs supplied cDNA or gDNA.

Germline V gene lookup returns CDR1 MDHEN and CDR2 SYDVKM. The V gene lost 5 bases and the J gene lost 2 bases, with 15 bases spanning the gap. CDR3 length equals 15 residues. In the study's own analysis: For nucleated cells, counts were estimated from reference gene primer amplification. Libraries were prepared by immunoSEQ multiplex PCR; TCRdb keeps only in-frame clonotypes and omits some of them. D and trimming were read from the DNA, whereas the V and J calls and clone size are those reported in that table. The sample has 70,000 to 100,000 clones; approximately 80% are singletons. This TCR was recovered from a human donor in a cohort sampled during active COVID-19. What was sequenced was peripheral blood. This chain joins TRBV28 and TRBJ1-2; no clear D gene. This chain's CDR3 is CASSPNGNGNYGYTF. The CDR3 DNA is TGTGCCAGCAGTCCAAACGGGAACGGGAACTATGGCTACACCTTC.